This is a list of T cell receptor beta chains from one sample in a study of control samples from healthy donors and cancer patients. Assay used: immunoSEQ multiplex PCR; TCRdb lists only in-frame clones, some missing. The sample contains about 60,000 clones, approximately 92% of which appear only once. Material for sequencing was PBMCs. The receptors stem from a man aged 40-55 years with colorectal cancer. The CDR3 runs from the conserved cysteine through the conserved F or W. D genes are given only for firm matches. A row's size may be missing; if present it is once, few, many or a size class.

J	D	size	V	CDR3	DNA
TRBJ2-1	.	.	TRBV21-1	CASSFRSGGNNEQFF	TGTGCCAGCAGCTTCCGTTCGGGGGGGAACAATGAGCAGTTCTTC
TRBJ1-2	TRBD1	.	TRBV19	CASSWTGGDYGYTF	TGTGCCAGTAGCTGGACAGGGGGCGACTATGGCTACACCTTC
TRBJ2-7	TRBD2	.	TRBV6-5	CASSLSGGLYYEQYF	TGTGCCAGCAGTCTGAGCGGGGGGCTTTACTACGAGCAGTACTTC
TRBJ2-5	.	.	TRBV5-1	CASSLTPQGGGETQYF	TGCGCCAGCAGCTTGACCCCCCAGGGAGGTGGAGAGACCCAGTACTTC
TRBJ2-7	.	.	TRBV11-2	CASSLDRAYEQYF	TGTGCCAGCAGCTTAGACCGAGCCTACGAGCAGTACTTC
TRBJ1-4	.	.	TRBV6-5	CASSPRTATNEKLFF	TGTGCCAGCAGCCCGCGGACAGCAACTAATGAAAAACTGTTTTTT
TRBJ1-1	TRBD1	.	TRBV7-3	CASSHPGQGDTEAFF	TGTGCCAGCAGCCATCCGGGACAGGGAGACACTGAAGCTTTCTTT
TRBJ1-6	.	.	TRBV7-8	CASSLAMSSSYNSPLHF	TGTGCCAGCAGCTTAGCCATGTCGAGCTCCTATAATTCACCCCTCCACTTT
TRBJ1-1	TRBD1	.	TRBV29-1	CSGGPGGNTEAFF	TGCAGCGGGGGACCAGGGGGGAACACTGAAGCTTTCTTT
TRBJ2-5	.	.	TRBV11-3	CASSSRTDVQETQYF	TGTGCCAGCAGCTCCCGGACAGATGTACAAGAGACCCAGTACTTC
TRBJ1-1	TRBD1	.	TRBV27	CASSLGTGVNTEAFF	TGTGCCAGCAGTTTAGGTACAGGGGTGAACACTGAAGCTTTCTTT
TRBJ2-1	TRBD2	.	TRBV7-3	CASSFGTSGELEQFF	TGTGCCAGCAGCTTTGGGACTAGCGGGGAACTTGAGCAGTTCTTC
TRBJ2-5	.	.	TRBV29-1	CSVTRSETQYF	TGCAGCGTGACGCGGTCGGAGACCCAGTACTTC
TRBJ1-6	TRBD1	.	TRBV7-2	CASSPGQGNSPLHF	TGTGCCAGCAGCCCAGGACAGGGGAATTCACCCCTCCACTTT
TRBJ1-5	TRBD1	.	TRBV6-6	CASSYVQGDQPQHF	TGTGCCAGCAGTTACGTACAGGGGGATCAGCCCCAGCATTTT
TRBJ2-2	TRBD1	.	TRBV9	CASSFTQGAGGELFF	TGTGCCAGCAGCTTTACTCAGGGGGCAGGCGGGGAGCTGTTTTTT
TRBJ2-1	TRBD2	.	TRBV5-5	CASSPRGTSTYNEQFF	TGTGCCAGCAGCCCCAGGGGGACTAGCACCTACAATGAGCAGTTCTTC
TRBJ2-1	TRBD1	once	TRBV29-1	CSVRTGFNEQFF	TGCAGCGTGCGGACAGGGTTCAATGAGCAGTTCTTC
TRBJ2-2	.	.	TRBV5-6	CASSPAGLGTGELFF	TGTGCCAGCAGCCCGGCCGGACTCGGCACCGGGGAGCTGTTTTTT
TRBJ2-5	.	.	TRBV6-2/TRBV6-3	CASSYSYNREETQYF	TGTGCCAGCAGTTACTCCTACAACAGGGAAGAGACCCAGTACTTC
TRBJ2-5	.	.	TRBV11-1	CASSSGSYQYF	TGTGCCAGCAGTTCCGGGTCTTATCAGTACTTC
TRBJ1-5	TRBD1	.	TRBV9	CASGQANQPQHF	TGTGCCAGCGGACAGGCCAATCAGCCCCAGCATTTT
TRBJ1-2	TRBD1	.	TRBV5-1	CASTRDREDYTF	TGCGCCAGCACCAGGGACAGGGAGGATTACACCTTC
TRBJ2-2	TRBD2	.	TRBV11-2	CASSKLAGGATGELFF	TGTGCCAGCAGCAAACTAGCGGGGGGGGCCACCGGGGAGCTGTTTTTT
TRBJ1-2	TRBD1	.	TRBV7-3	CASSLTGAYGYTF	TGTGCCAGCAGCTTGACAGGGGCCTATGGCTACACCTTC